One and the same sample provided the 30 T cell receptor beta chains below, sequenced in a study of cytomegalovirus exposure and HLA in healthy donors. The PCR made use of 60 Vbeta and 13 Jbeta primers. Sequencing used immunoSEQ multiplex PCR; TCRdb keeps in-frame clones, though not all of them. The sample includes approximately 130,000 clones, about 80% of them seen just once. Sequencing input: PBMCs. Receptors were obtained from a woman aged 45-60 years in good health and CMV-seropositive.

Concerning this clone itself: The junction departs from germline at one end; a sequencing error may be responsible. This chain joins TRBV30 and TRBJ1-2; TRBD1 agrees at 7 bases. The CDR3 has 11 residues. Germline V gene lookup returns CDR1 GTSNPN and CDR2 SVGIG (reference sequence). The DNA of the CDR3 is TGTGCCTGGAATGTACTTGGACAGGCCTTCTTC. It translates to CAWNVLGQAFF.

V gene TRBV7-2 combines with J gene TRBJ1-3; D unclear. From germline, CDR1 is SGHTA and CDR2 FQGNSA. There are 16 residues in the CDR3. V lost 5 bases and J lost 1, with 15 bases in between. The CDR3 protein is CASSPQAPGSGNTIYF. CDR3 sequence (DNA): TGTGCCAGCAGCCCTCAGGCCCCGGGATCTGGAAACACCATATATTTT.

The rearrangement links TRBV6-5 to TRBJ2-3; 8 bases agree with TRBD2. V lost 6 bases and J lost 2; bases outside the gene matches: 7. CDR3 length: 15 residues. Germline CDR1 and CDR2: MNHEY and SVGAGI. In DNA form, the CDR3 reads TGTGCCAGCAGCCTCGGGGGGGACAACACAGATACGCAGTATTTT. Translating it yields CASSLGGDNTDTQYF.

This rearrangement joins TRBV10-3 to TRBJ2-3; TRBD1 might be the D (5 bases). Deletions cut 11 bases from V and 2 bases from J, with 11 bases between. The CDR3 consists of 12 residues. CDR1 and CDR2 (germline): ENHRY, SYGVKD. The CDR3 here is CAFGQDTDTQYF. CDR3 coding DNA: TGTGCCTTCGGACAAGACACAGATACGCAGTATTTT.

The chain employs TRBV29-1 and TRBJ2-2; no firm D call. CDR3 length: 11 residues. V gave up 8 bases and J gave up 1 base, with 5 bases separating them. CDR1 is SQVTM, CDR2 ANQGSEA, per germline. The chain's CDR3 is CSPWNTGELFF. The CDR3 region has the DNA TGCAGCCCGTGGAACACCGGGGAGCTGTTTTTT.

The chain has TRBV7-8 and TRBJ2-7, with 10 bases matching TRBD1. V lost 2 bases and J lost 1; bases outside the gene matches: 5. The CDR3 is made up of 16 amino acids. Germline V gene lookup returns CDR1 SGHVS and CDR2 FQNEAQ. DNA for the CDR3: TGTGCCAGCAGCTTACTTGGGACAGGGGATTCCTACGAGCAGTACTTC. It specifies CASSLLGTGDSYEQYF.

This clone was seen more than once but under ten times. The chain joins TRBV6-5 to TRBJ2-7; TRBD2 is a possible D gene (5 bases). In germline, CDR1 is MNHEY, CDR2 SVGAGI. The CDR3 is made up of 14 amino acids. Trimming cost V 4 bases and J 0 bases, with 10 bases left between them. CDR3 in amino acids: CASSSTGFSYEQYF. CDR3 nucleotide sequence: TGTGCCAGCAGTTCGACGGGATTCTCCTACGAGCAGTACTTC.

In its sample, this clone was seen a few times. CDR3 DNA: TGCGCCAGCAGCCGGACTAGCAGCACAGATACGCAGTATTTT. This codes for CASSRTSSTDTQYF. The chain employs TRBV5-1 and TRBJ2-3, with 8 positions matching TRBD2. Trimming removed 4 bases from V and 0 bases from J; junction bases left unmatched: 1. The CDR3 covers 14 residues. Germline CDR1 is SGHRS and CDR2 is YFSETQ.

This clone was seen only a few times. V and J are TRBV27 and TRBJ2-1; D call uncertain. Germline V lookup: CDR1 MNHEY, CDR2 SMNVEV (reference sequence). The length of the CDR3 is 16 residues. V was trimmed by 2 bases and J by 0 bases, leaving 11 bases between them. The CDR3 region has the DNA TGTGCCAGCAGTTTAGTCCTCCCTCCCTCCTACAATGAGCAGTTCTTC. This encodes CASSLVLPPSYNEQFF.

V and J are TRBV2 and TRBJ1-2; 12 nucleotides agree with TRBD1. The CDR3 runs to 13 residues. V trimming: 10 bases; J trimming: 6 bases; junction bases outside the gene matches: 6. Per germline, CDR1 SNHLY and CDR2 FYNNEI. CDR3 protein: CATAGQGADGYTF. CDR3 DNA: TGTGCCACGGCGGGACAGGGGGCCGATGGCTACACCTTC.

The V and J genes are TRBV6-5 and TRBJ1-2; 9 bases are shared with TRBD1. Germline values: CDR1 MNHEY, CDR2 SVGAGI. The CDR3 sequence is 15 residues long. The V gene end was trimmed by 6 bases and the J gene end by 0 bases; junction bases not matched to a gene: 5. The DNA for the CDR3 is TGTGCCAGCAGACCTGGGACAGGGACTAACTATGGCTACACCTTC. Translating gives CASRPGTGTNYGYTF.

CDR3 DNA sequence: TGTGCCAGCAGCCTTACCGGGACAGGGCTTTCAAGTATGTGGGACGGGGAGTTCTTC. Protein: CASSLTGTGLSSMWDGEFF. This chain connects TRBV7-2 to TRBJ2-1; TRBD1 aligns across 9 bases. The CDR3 sequence is 19 residues long. V trimming: 5 bases; J trimming: 14 bases; junction bases outside the gene matches: 28. Per germline, CDR1 SGHTA and CDR2 FQGNSA. The full variable domain, with the rest looked up from reference TRBV7-2 and TRBJ2-1, is GAGVSQSPSNKVTEKGKDVELRCDPISGHTALYWYRQSLGQGLEFLIYFQGNSAPDKSGLPSDRFSAERTGGSVSTLTIQRTQQEDSAVYLCASSLTGTGLSSMWDGEFFGPGTRLTVL.

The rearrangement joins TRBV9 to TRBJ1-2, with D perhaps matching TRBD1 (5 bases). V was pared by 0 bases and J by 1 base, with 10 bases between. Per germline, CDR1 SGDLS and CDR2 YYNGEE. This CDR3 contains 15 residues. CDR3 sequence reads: CASSVDGRGNYGYTF. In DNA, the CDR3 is TGTGCCAGCAGCGTAGATGGGAGGGGTAACTATGGCTACACCTTC. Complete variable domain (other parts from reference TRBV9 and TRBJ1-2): DSGVTQTPKHLITATGQRVTLRCSPRSGDLSVYWYQQSLDQGLQFLIQYYNGEERAKGNILERFSAQQFPDLHSELNLSSLELGDSALYFCASSVDGRGNYGYTFGSGTRLTVV.

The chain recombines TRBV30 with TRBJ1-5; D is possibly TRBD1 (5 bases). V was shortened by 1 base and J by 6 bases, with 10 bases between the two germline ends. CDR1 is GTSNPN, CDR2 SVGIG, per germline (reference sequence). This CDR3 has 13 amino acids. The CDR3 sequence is CAWSAGVGQPQHF. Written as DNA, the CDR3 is TGTGCCTGGAGTGCGGGGGTCGGTCAGCCCCAGCATTTT.

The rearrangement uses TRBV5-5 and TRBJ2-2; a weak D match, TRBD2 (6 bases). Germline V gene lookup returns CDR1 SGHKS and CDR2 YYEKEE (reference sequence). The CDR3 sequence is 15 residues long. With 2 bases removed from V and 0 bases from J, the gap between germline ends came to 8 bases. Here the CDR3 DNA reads TGTGCCAGCAGCTTTGGGAGGACGAACACCGGGGAGCTGTTTTTT. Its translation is CASSFGRTNTGELFF.

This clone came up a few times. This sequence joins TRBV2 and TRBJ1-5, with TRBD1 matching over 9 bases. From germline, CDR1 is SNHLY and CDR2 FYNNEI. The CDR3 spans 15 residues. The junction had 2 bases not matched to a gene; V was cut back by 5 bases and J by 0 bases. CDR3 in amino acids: CASSWGQGSNQPQHF. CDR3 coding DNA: TGTGCCAGCAGTTGGGGACAGGGTAGCAATCAGCCCCAGCATTTT. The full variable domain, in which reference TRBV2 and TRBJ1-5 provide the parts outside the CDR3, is EPEVTQTPSHQVTQMGQEVILRCVPISNHLYFYWYRQILGQKVEFLVSFYNNEISEKSEIFDDQFSVERPDGSNFTLKIRSTKLEDSAMYFCASSWGQGSNQPQHFGDGTRLSIL.

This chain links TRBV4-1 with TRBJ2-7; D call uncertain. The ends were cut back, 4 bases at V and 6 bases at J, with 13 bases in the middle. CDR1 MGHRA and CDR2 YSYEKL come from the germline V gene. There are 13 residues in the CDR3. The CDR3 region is CASSPPISPEQYF. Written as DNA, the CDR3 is TGCGCCAGCAGCCCCCCCATTTCCCCCGAGCAGTACTTC.

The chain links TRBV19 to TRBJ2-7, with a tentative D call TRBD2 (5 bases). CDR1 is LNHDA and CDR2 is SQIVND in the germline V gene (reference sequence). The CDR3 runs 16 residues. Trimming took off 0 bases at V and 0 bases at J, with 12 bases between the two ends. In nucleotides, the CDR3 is TGTGCCAGTAGTATAGATGGGAGTTCCCTCTCCTACGAGCAGTACTTC. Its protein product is CASSIDGSSLSYEQYF.

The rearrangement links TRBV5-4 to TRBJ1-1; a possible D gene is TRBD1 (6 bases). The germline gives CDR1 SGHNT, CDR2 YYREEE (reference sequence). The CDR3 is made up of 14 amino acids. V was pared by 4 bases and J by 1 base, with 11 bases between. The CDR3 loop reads CASSVDSWNTEAFF. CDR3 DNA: TGTGCCAGCAGCGTGGACAGCTGGAACACTGAAGCTTTCTTT.

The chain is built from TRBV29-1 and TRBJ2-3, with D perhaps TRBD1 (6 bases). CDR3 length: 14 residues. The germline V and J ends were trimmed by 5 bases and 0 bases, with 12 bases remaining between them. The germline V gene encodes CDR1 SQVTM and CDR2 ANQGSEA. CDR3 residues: CSVLKGHSTDTQYF. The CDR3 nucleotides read TGCAGCGTTTTGAAGGGACACAGCACAGATACGCAGTATTTT.

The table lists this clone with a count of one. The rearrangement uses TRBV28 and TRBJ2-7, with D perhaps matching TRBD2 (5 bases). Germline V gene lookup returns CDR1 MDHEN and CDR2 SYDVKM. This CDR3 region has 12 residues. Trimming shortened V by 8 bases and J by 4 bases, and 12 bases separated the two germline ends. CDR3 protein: CASGPPGYEQYF. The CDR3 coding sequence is TGTGCCAGCGGCCCCCCGGGATACGAGCAGTACTTC.

The CDR3 nucleotides are TGTGCCAGCATAGAAGCGGGGGGAACAACCTACGAGCAGTACTTC. Protein sequence: CASIEAGGTTYEQYF. The chain couples TRBV6-1 to TRBJ2-7; TRBD2 matches 9 bases. The V and J ends lost 7 bases and 2 bases, in that order; junction bases with no gene match: 9. Germline CDR1 MNHNS, CDR2 SASEGT. This CDR3 has 15 amino acids.

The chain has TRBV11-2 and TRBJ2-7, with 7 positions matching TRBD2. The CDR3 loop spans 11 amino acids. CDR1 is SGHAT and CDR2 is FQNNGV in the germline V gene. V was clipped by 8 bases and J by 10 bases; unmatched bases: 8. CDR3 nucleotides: TGTGCCAGCTCCGAAGGCGGGGGACAGTACTTC. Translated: CASSEGGGQYF. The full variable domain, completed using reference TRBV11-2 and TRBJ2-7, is EAGVAQSPRYKIIEKRQSVAFWCNPISGHATLYWYQQILGQGPKLLIQFQNNGVVDDSQLPKDRFSAERLKGVDSTLKIQPAKLEDSAVYLCASSEGGGQYFGPGTRLTVT.

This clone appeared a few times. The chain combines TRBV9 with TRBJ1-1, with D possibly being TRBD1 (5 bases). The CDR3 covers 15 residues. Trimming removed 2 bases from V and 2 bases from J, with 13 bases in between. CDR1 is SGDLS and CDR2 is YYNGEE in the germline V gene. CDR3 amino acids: CASSVGGADNTEAFF. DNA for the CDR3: TGTGCCAGCAGCGTGGGAGGGGCAGATAACACTGAAGCTTTCTTT.

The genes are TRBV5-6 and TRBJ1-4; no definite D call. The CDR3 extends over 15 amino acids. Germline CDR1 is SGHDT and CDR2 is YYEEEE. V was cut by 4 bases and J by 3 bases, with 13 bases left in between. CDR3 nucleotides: TGTGCCAGCAGCCTGAATGGGGAGTCTAATGAAAAACTGTTTTTT. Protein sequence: CASSLNGESNEKLFF.

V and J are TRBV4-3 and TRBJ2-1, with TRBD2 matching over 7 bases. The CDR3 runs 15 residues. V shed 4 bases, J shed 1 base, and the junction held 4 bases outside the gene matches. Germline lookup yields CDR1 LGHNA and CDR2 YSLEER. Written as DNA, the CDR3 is TGCGCCAGCAGCCCCCGGGACTATTCCTACAATGAGCAGTTCTTC. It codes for CASSPRDYSYNEQFF.

The CDR3 region has the DNA TGCGCCAGCAGCGTACAGGGTGCCCGGGGGGACACCATATATTTT. Its protein is CASSVQGARGDTIYF. The chain recombines TRBV5-1 with TRBJ1-3, with D tentatively TRBD1 (6 bases). The CDR3 is made up of 15 amino acids. From germline, CDR1 is SGHRS and CDR2 YFSETQ. V was cut by 4 bases and J by 8 bases, with 19 bases left in between. Complete variable domain (other parts from reference TRBV5-1 and TRBJ1-3): KAGVTQTPRYLIKTRGQQVTLSCSPISGHRSVSWYQQTPGQGLQFLFEYFSETQRNKGNFPGRFSGRQFSNSRSEMNVSTLELGDSALYLCASSVQGARGDTIYFGEGSWLTVV.

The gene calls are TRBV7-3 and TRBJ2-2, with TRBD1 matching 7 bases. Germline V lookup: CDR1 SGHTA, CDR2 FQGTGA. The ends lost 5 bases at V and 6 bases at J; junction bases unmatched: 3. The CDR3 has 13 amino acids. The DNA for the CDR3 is TGTGCCAGCAGCGGACAGGTGGCCGGGGAGCTGTTTTTT. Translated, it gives CASSGQVAGELFF.

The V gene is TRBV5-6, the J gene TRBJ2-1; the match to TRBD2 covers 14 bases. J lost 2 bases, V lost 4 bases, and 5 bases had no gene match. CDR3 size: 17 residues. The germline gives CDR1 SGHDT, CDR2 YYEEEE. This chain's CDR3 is CASSTSTSGRAYNEQFF. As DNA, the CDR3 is TGTGCCAGCAGCACCTCGACTAGCGGGAGGGCCTACAATGAGCAGTTCTTC.

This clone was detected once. The CDR3 nucleotides read TGCAGCGTTCGGAACGGGGGCAATGAGCAGTTCTTC. As protein: CSVRNGGNEQFF. The chain has TRBV29-1 and TRBJ2-1, with D tentatively TRBD2 (6 bases). The CDR3 contains 12 residues. The V end was cut by 5 bases, the J end by 6 bases, with 11 bases between. Germline V gene data show CDR1 as SQVTM and CDR2 as ANQGSEA.